This T cell receptor beta chain was obtained from a study of T-cell reconstitution after alpha-beta-depleted transplantation in children. General observations from the study: The high TCRbeta diversity at day 60 in some patients came from surviving recipient T cells and thymic progenitors. At around two months after transplant, the alpha-beta T cells were reportedly derived from several hundred expanded clones that came from non-depleted graft cells. Fresh T-cell production supplied most of the T-cell counts and diversity seen one year after transplant.

This CDR3 is built from 15 residues. Trimming cost V 3 bases and J 0 bases, with 12 bases left between them. From germline, CDR1 is WSHSY and CDR2 SAAADI. This clonotype was found many times. As yet, its antigen is unknown. Unique molecular identifiers were built into the TCRbeta library. In TCRdb, the PCR reads were re-called with MiXCR into one record per CDR3 protein. Among just over 950,000 distinct CDR3 sequences, less than 30% were seen once, and the ten largest hold under 30%. The chain employs TRBV10-2 and TRBJ2-7; either TRBD1 or TRBD2 may fit D (5 bases each). This sequence originates from a boy in the first two years of life who had a stem cell transplant for SCID, so the T cells may come from the graft donor. The starting material was PBMCs, mostly from graft donor cells, obtained 360 days after TCRalphabeta/CD19-depleted stem cell transplant. CDR3 nucleotide sequence: TGCGCCAGCAGTGATACGGCAGGGAGCTCCTACGAGCAGTACTTC. It encodes CASSDTAGSSYEQYF.